The next 25 T cell receptor beta chains were all read from a single sample in a study of graft-versus-host responses after intestinal transplantation. For these receptors, no antigen is known. This table comes from immunoSEQ multiplex PCR, and its TCRdb copy is limited to in-frame clones, with some not included. The table lists about 130,000 clones, about nine tenths of them singletons. The sample here was unstimulated CD4+ T cells sorted from spleen or lymph node cells, taken before intestinal transplant. These receptors were taken from a human donor who received an intestinal transplant.

The chain couples TRBV19 to TRBJ1-2; 9 positions agree with TRBD1. The CDR3 covers 14 residues. Looked up from germline, CDR1 is LNHDA and CDR2 is SQIVND (reference sequence). J lost 5 bases, V lost 8 bases, and 9 bases had no gene match. CDR3 in amino acids: CASLSTGGGYGYTF. The CDR3, as DNA: TGTGCCAGTCTGTCAACAGGGGGCGGGTATGGCTACACCTTC. Combining the CDR3 with reference TRBV19 and TRBJ1-2 gives the whole variable domain DGGITQSPKYLFRKEGQNVTLSCEQNLNHDAMYWYRQDPGQGLRLIYYSQIVNDFQKGDIAEGYSVSREKKESFPLTVTSAQKNPTAFYLCASLSTGGGYGYTFGSGTRLTVV.

The V and J genes are TRBV4-1 and TRBJ2-1, with a weak D call TRBD2 (6 bases). V was trimmed by 2 bases and J by 0 bases, leaving 11 bases between them. CDR1 is MGHRA and CDR2 is YSYEKL in the germline V gene. The CDR3 has 16 residues. CDR3 region: CASSQRAGPSYNEQFF. In DNA, the CDR3 is TGCGCCAGCAGCCAAAGGGCGGGACCCTCCTACAATGAGCAGTTCTTC.

In the case of this clone: At the DNA level, this CDR3 is encoded by other sequences in the same sample as well. The V and J genes are TRBV5-1 and TRBJ1-1; D not certain. This CDR3 region has 12 residues. Germline assignment: CDR1 SGHRS and CDR2 YFSETQ. The germline V and J ends were trimmed by 2 bases and 4 bases, with 6 bases remaining between them. CDR3 protein: CASSLKGTEAFF. Here the CDR3 DNA reads TGCGCCAGCAGCTTAAAAGGCACTGAAGCTTTCTTT.

The V gene is TRBV15, the J gene TRBJ1-1; D is undetermined. V was pared by 1 base and J by 0 bases, with 6 bases between. The CDR3 totals 14 residues. Germline assignment: CDR1 LNHNV and CDR2 YYDKDF (reference sequence). CDR3 protein: CATSRGGLNTEAFF. The CDR3 region has the DNA TGTGCCACCAGCAGAGGCGGATTGAACACTGAAGCTTTCTTT. Full variable domain (missing parts from reference TRBV15 and TRBJ1-1): DAMVIQNPRYQVTQFGKPVTLSCSQTLNHNVMYWYQQKSSQAPKLLFHYYDKDFNNEADTPDNFQSRRPNTSFCFLDIRSPGLGDTAMYLCATSRGGLNTEAFFGQGTRLTVV.

A single count supports this clone. The rearrangement uses TRBV28 and TRBJ2-5; 9 positions agree with TRBD1. The DNA end is a closer match to TRBJ2-7, so the J assignment may be wrong. Germline CDR1 reads MDHEN; CDR2 reads SYDVKM. CDR3 length equals 17 residues. This CDR3 reads CASSPLWDRVASGEQYF. DNA of the CDR3: TGTGCCAGCAGTCCCTTGTGGGACAGGGTGGCCTCCGGCGAGCAGTACTTC.

This clone was seen once. The rearrangement uses TRBV2 and TRBJ2-3, with 13 bases identical to TRBD2. V shed 3 bases and J 1 base; nucleotides not matched to a gene: 10. The CDR3 has 19 residues. Germline assignment: CDR1 SNHLY and CDR2 FYNNEI. CDR3 amino acids: CASSEGLAGRIKGTDTQYF. The CDR3, as DNA: TGTGCCAGCAGTGAGGGACTAGCGGGGCGAATAAAGGGCACAGATACGCAGTATTTT.

The rearrangement uses TRBV19 and TRBJ2-5; no clear D gene. V was trimmed by 1 base and J by 3 bases, leaving 9 bases between them. CDR1 LNHDA and CDR2 SQIVND come from the germline V gene (reference sequence). The CDR3 runs 14 residues. The CDR3 protein is CASSIVGKKETQYF. The CDR3 region has the DNA TGTGCCAGTAGTATAGTCGGAAAGAAAGAGACCCAGTACTTC.

The rearrangement links TRBV4-1 to TRBJ2-6; 7 bases are a match to TRBD2. Germline-derived CDR1 and CDR2 are MGHRA and YSYEKL. The CDR3 is 16 residues long. The junction had 0 bases not matched to a gene; V was cut back by 1 base and J by 0 bases. Here the CDR3 reads CASSQGGGSGANVLTF. DNA for the CDR3: TGCGCCAGCAGCCAAGGGGGGGGCTCTGGGGCCAACGTCCTGACTTTC.

V is TRBV7-3 and J is TRBJ2-2; the D call may be TRBD1 or TRBD2 (6 bases each). Germline V gene lookup returns CDR1 SGHTA and CDR2 FQGTGA. CDR3 length: 15 residues. V was clipped by 5 bases and J by 7 bases, with 17 bases between them. The CDR3 region has the DNA TGTGCCAGCAGCCTCCGGGCGGGACATAGCGGGGAGCTGTTTTTT. It translates to CASSLRAGHSGELFF.

The rearrangement links TRBV7-2 to TRBJ1-2; D is unclear. CDR3 length: 15 amino acids. Germline lookup yields CDR1 SGHTA and CDR2 FQGNSA. V lost 5 bases to trimming and J lost 3 bases, with 16 bases between them. The CDR3 loop is CASSPGPPLDYGYTF. CDR3 in DNA: TGTGCCAGCAGCCCCGGTCCGCCCTTGGACTATGGCTACACCTTC.

The chain links TRBV25-1 to TRBJ2-3, with 9 bases lining up with TRBD2. Germline trimming cut 5 bases from V and 5 bases from J; bases unmatched to any gene: 14. Per germline, CDR1 MGHDK and CDR2 SYGVNS. This CDR3 contains 17 residues. The CDR3 reads CASSPPRLAEWGDTQYF. CDR3 DNA sequence: TGTGCCAGCAGTCCCCCGCGACTAGCGGAGTGGGGAGATACGCAGTATTTT.

The chain recombines TRBV11-2 with TRBJ2-5; unclear D gene. From germline, CDR1 is SGHAT and CDR2 FQNNGV. The CDR3 extends over 14 amino acids. Trimming left V 5 bases short and J 6 bases short, with 16 bases between. The CDR3 DNA reads TGTGCCAGCAGCCCGGATTTCGCAATGAAGACCCAGTACTTC. This encodes CASSPDFAMKTQYF.

V and J are TRBV7-8 and TRBJ2-7, with 9 nucleotides matching TRBD2. Germline values: CDR1 SGHVS, CDR2 FQNEAQ. There are 14 residues in the CDR3. Germline trimming cut 3 bases from V and 6 bases from J; bases unmatched to any gene: 6. In DNA, the CDR3 is TGTGCCAGCAGCTTTAGCGGGAGATTACGCGAGCAGTACTTC. It yields the protein CASSFSGRLREQYF.

The chain couples TRBV28 to TRBJ2-7; D gene ambiguous. V lost 5 bases to trimming and J lost 7 bases, with 21 bases between them. The CDR3 has 15 residues. The germline V gene has CDR1 MDHEN and CDR2 SYDVKM. The CDR3 coding sequence is TGTGCCAGCAGTCAGCCGGTCGAGTCTACGAAAGAGCAGTACTTC. Translation gives CASSQPVESTKEQYF.

The V and J genes are TRBV6-5 and TRBJ1-5, with D perhaps matching TRBD1 (5 bases). Germline V gives CDR1 MNHEY, CDR2 SVGAGI. V was pared by 6 bases and J by 3 bases, with 12 bases between. This CDR3 spans 14 amino acids. The CDR3 sequence: CASSQQALNQPQHF. In DNA, the CDR3 is TGTGCCAGCAGCCAACAGGCTCTCAATCAGCCCCAGCATTTT.

V and J are TRBV5-1 and TRBJ2-3; TRBD2 agrees at 7 bases. This CDR3 is 13 amino acids long. V lost 1 base to trimming and J lost 5 bases; unmatched junction nucleotides: 1. The germline CDR1 and CDR2 sequences are SGHRS and YFSETQ. The CDR3 coding sequence is TGCGCCAGCAGCTTGACTAGCGAAGATACGCAGTATTTT. Translating gives CASSLTSEDTQYF.

The rearrangement joins TRBV19 to TRBJ2-7, with a possible D match to TRBD2 (5 bases). The V gene's germline CDR1 is LNHDA and CDR2 SQIVND (reference sequence). The CDR3 spans 14 residues. V was trimmed by 6 bases and J by 3 bases, leaving 15 bases between them. CDR3 amino acids: CASRVSGEGYEQYF. The CDR3 coding sequence is TGTGCCAGTAGGGTCTCCGGAGAGGGCTACGAGCAGTACTTC.

This rearrangement joins TRBV6-1 to TRBJ1-5; perhaps TRBD1 as D (6 bases). Trimming left V 5 bases short and J 6 bases short, with 14 bases between. The CDR3 has 14 amino acids. Germline CDR1 and CDR2: MNHNS and SASEGT. CDR3 in DNA: TGTGCCAGCAGTCCAGGGGAGTTGGGTCAGCCCCAGCATTTT. Translating it yields CASSPGELGQPQHF.

The V call is TRBV5-1, the J call TRBJ2-1; 7 nucleotides line up with TRBD2. After removal of 7 bases from V and 2 bases from J, the junction contained 6 bases not matched to a gene. Per germline, CDR1 SGHRS and CDR2 YFSETQ. This CDR3 spans 14 amino acids. DNA of the CDR3: TGCGCCAGCGGGCTAGCGGCAGCCTACAATGAGCAGTTCTTC. This encodes CASGLAAAYNEQFF.

The gene calls are TRBV6-5 and TRBJ1-5; D is unresolved. The ends were cut back, 8 bases at V and 3 bases at J, with 14 bases in the middle. In germline, CDR1 is MNHEY, CDR2 SVGAGI. This CDR3 comprises 14 residues. The CDR3 DNA reads as TGTGCCAGCGTACCCGGACGGGACAATCAGCCCCAGCATTTT. Translation gives CASVPGRDNQPQHF.

This chain links TRBV28 with TRBJ1-2, with D perhaps TRBD1 (5 bases). The CDR3 has 13 amino acids. V was clipped by 3 bases and J by 1 base, with 6 bases between them. CDR1 and CDR2 (germline): MDHEN, SYDVKM. The CDR3: CASSFRGNYGYTF. CDR3 DNA: TGTGCCAGCAGTTTTAGGGGTAACTATGGCTACACCTTC.

This chain uses TRBV18 with TRBJ2-2; D gene ambiguous. V was pared by 2 bases and J by 4 bases, with 14 bases between. This CDR3 contains 16 residues. Germline V gene data show CDR1 as KGHSH and CDR2 as LQKENI. CDR3: CASSPYRNIGTGELFF. In DNA form, the CDR3 reads TGTGCCAGCTCACCATACCGAAATATAGGCACCGGGGAGCTGTTTTTT.

The chain's CDR3 is CASSVGPSAYNEQFF. CDR3 in DNA: TGTGCCAGCAGCGTAGGTCCCTCGGCATACAATGAGCAGTTCTTC. The V and J genes are TRBV9 and TRBJ2-1, with D unclear. Per germline, CDR1 SGDLS and CDR2 YYNGEE. The V gene lost 0 bases and the J gene lost 4 bases, with 11 bases spanning the gap. CDR3 size: 15 residues.

The CDR3 nucleotides are TGTGCCAGCAGCGCCGCTAGCGGACTAAGGGATACGCAGTATTTT. It codes for CASSAASGLRDTQYF. The chain joins TRBV9 to TRBJ2-3; 7 bases fit TRBD2. V lost 3 bases and J lost 6; bases outside the gene matches: 10. This CDR3 comprises 15 residues. Germline V gives CDR1 SGDLS, CDR2 YYNGEE.

This chain's CDR3 is CASSKSIAGRNEQYF. The CDR3 nucleotides read TGTGCCAGCAGTAAGTCTATAGCGGGAAGGAACGAGCAGTACTTC. The V and J genes are TRBV28 and TRBJ2-7; 8 bases align to TRBD2. The CDR3 length is 15 residues. V was clipped by 5 bases and J by 5 bases; unmatched bases: 11. Germline CDR1 reads MDHEN; CDR2 reads SYDVKM.